This entry features one T cell receptor (beta chain) sequence. In the original processing: Amplification with reference gene primers provided the estimates of nucleated cell counts. Some clones are missing from TCRdb's copy, which holds only in-frame ones; the method was immunoSEQ multiplex PCR. That table supplies the V and J calls and clone size; D and trimming were determined from the DNA. The repertoire holds 150,000 to 200,000 clones, with approximately 80% as singletons. This CDR3 spans 15 amino acids. Deletions cut 0 bases from V and 1 base from J, with 10 bases between. Looked up from germline, CDR1 is SGHDT and CDR2 is YYEEEE. The data are from a study of blood T cell repertoires in COVID-19. Across the whole study: From the United States, Italy and Spain came samples of acute and convalescent COVID-19. T cells, B-cell-depleted T cells, or PBMCs supplied cDNA or gDNA.

The source is a human donor in a cohort sampled during active COVID-19. The rearrangement links TRBV5-6 to TRBJ1-1; D gene uncertain. The sample was peripheral blood. In DNA form, the CDR3 reads TGTGCCAGCAGCTTGGAACGGGGTAGGAACACTGAAGCTTTCTTT. It translates to CASSLERGRNTEAFF.